This passage covers 8 T cell receptor beta chains from one sample sequenced in a study of blood T cells in healthy people across ages. A second PCR of about 6 to 12 cycles used a sample-barcoded 5' primer and a J-beta primer mix. From the 5' RACE reads, TCRdb called clonotypes with MiXCR, one entry per CDR3 protein. The sample lists some 710,000 distinct CDR3 sequences; 20% to 25% were seen once. Sequencing was done on a sample of blood. These receptor sequences come from a man between 65 and 80 years old in good health.

The rearrangement joins TRBV29-1 to TRBJ2-4; 12 bases are a match to TRBD2. Germline assignment: CDR1 SQVTM and CDR2 ANQGSEA. J was trimmed by 9 bases and V by 4 bases; bases with no gene match: 13. This CDR3 has 16 amino acids. For the CDR3, the DNA is TGCAGCGTTGCAGACTCTAGCGGGAGGGCCTTGGGCATTCAGTACTTC. Encoded protein: CSVADSSGRALGIQYF.

There are a few counts of this clonotype. The chain links TRBV20-1 to TRBJ2-1; D uncertain. Germline loops: CDR1 DFQATT, CDR2 SNEGSKA (reference sequence). The CDR3 has 13 amino acids. The V gene lost 1 base and the J gene lost 9 bases, with 13 bases spanning the gap. The CDR3 DNA follows: TGCAGTGCTAGAGGCTTCCTAGGAACTGAGCAGTTCTTC. This codes for CSARGFLGTEQFF.

This clonotype was counted only a few times. The chain has TRBV5-1 and TRBJ1-2; TRBD1 agrees at 8 bases. In germline, CDR1 is SGHRS, CDR2 YFSETQ. J was trimmed by 1 base and V by 3 bases; bases with no gene match: 5. CDR3 length: 15 amino acids. The CDR3 DNA sequence: TGCGCCAGCAGCTCCTCAACAGGGGGTAACTATGGCTACACCTTC. This translates into CASSSSTGGNYGYTF. Full variable domain (missing parts from reference TRBV5-1 and TRBJ1-2): KAGVTQTPRYLIKTRGQQVTLSCSPISGHRSVSWYQQTPGQGLQFLFEYFSETQRNKGNFPGRFSGRQFSNSRSEMNVSTLELGDSALYLCASSSSTGGNYGYTFGSGTRLTVV.

Worth noting for this clonotype: A much larger clone is a single base away; this may be a read error. The chain links TRBV12-3 or TRBV12-4 to TRBJ2-3, with TRBD2 matching 10 bases. The CDR3 is made up of 16 amino acids. The CDR3, as DNA: TGTGCCACTAACCCGCGGGCTAGCGGGGGTGCAGATGCGCAGTATTTT. Translating it yields CATNPRASGGADAQYF.

This chain uses TRBV5-5 with TRBJ2-7; TRBD1 aligns across 9 bases. The junction had 7 bases not matched to a gene; V was cut back by 2 bases and J by 4 bases. The CDR3 length is 15 residues. Germline CDR1 reads SGHKS; CDR2 reads YYEKEE (reference sequence). DNA for the CDR3: TGTGCCAGCAGCTTCAACAGGGGGCATGGGTACGAGCAGTACTTC. This codes for CASSFNRGHGYEQYF.

The chain employs TRBV4-3 and TRBJ2-5, with D perhaps matching TRBD2 (6 bases). The DNA matches TRBJ2-1 better at its end, which makes the J call doubtful. Germline V gives CDR1 LGHNA, CDR2 YSLEER. The CDR3 is 13 amino acids. The CDR3 nucleotides read TGCGCCAGCAGCCGCAACAGCGGGAATGAGCAGTTCTTC. Protein sequence: CASSRNSGNEQFF.

The V gene is TRBV19, the J gene TRBJ1-1, with 8 bases matching TRBD1. Trimming removed 7 bases from V and 5 bases from J; junction bases left unmatched: 15. The CDR3 is made up of 16 amino acids. Germline V gene data show CDR1 as LNHDA and CDR2 as SQIVND (reference sequence). CDR3 nucleotide sequence: TGTGCCAGTATCGCGAAGTTCAGGGGGCAGGTAACTGAAGCTTTCTTT. This translates into CASIAKFRGQVTEAFF.

The rearrangement joins TRBV29-1 to TRBJ2-2, with 7 positions matching TRBD2. The germline V gene encodes CDR1 SQVTM and CDR2 ANQGSEA. The CDR3 runs to 14 residues. Trimming took 8 bases from V and 2 from J; bases not matched to a gene: 8. CDR3 sequence (DNA): TGCAGCATCTCCGGGACTACAAACACCGGGGAGCTGTTTTTT. Its protein product is CSISGTTNTGELFF.